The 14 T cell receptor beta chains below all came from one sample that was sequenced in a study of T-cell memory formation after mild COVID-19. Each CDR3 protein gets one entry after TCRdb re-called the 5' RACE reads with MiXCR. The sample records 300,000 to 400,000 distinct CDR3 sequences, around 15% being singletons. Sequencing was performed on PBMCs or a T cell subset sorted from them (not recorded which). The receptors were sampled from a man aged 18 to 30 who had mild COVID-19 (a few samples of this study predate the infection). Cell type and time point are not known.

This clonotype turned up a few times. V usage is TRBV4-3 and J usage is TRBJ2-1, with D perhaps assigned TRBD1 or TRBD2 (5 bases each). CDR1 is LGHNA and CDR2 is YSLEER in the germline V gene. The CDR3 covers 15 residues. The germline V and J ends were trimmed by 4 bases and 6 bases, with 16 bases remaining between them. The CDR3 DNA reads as TGCGCCAGCAGCCTTAGGGACCTGTCCCGCAATGAGCAGTTCTTC. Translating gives CASSLRDLSRNEQFF.

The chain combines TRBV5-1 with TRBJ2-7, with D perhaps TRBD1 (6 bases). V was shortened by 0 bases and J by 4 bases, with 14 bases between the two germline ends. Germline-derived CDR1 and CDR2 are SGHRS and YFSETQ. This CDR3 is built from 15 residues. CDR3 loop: CASSLVYRERYEQYF. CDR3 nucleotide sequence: TGCGCCAGCAGCTTGGTCTACAGGGAACGGTACGAGCAGTACTTC. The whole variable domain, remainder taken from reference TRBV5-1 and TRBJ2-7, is KAGVTQTPRYLIKTRGQQVTLSCSPISGHRSVSWYQQTPGQGLQFLFEYFSETQRNKGNFPGRFSGRQFSNSRSEMNVSTLELGDSALYLCASSLVYRERYEQYFGPGTRLTVT.

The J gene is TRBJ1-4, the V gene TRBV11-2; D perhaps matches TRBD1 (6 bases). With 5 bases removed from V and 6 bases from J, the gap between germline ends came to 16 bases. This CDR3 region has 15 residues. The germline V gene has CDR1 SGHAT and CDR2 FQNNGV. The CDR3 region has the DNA TGTGCCAGCAGCGTCACAGGGTTTGGGGATGAAAAACTGTTTTTT. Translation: CASSVTGFGDEKLFF.

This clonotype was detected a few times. This CDR3 reads CASKNRGLGTEAFF. CDR3 sequence (DNA): TGTGCCAGCAAAAACAGGGGGCTTGGCACTGAAGCTTTCTTT. The rearrangement links TRBV6-5 to TRBJ1-1, with 9 bases identical to TRBD1. Trimming at V came to 7 bases and at J to 4 bases, leaving 7 bases not matched to a gene. The germline V gene has CDR1 MNHEY and CDR2 SVGAGI. The length of the CDR3 is 14 residues.

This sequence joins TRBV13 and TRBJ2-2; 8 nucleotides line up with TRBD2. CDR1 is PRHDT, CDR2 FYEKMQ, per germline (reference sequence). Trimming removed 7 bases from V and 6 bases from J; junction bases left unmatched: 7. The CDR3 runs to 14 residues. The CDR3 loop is CASTGLEDAGELFF. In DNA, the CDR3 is TGTGCCAGCACGGGACTAGAGGACGCCGGGGAGCTGTTTTTT. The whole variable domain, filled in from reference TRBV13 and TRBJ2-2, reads AAGVIQSPRHLIKEKRETATLKCYPIPRHDTVYWYQQGPGQDPQFLISFYEKMQSDKGSIPDRFSAQQFSDYHSELNMSSLELGDSALYFCASTGLEDAGELFFGEGSRLTVL.

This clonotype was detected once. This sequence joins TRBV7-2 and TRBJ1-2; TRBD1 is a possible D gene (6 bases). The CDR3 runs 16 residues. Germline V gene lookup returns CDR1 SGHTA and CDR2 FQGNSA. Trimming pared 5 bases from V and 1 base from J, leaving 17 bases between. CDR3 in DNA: TGTGCCAGCAGCCCAAACCCGGACAGACTTAACTATGGCTACACCTTC. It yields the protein CASSPNPDRLNYGYTF.

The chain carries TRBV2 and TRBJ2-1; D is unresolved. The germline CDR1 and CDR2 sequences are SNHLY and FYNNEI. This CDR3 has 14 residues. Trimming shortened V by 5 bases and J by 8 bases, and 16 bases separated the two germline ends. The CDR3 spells CASSSQIHLHEQFF. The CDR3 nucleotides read TGTGCCAGCAGTTCTCAAATCCACCTCCATGAGCAGTTCTTC.

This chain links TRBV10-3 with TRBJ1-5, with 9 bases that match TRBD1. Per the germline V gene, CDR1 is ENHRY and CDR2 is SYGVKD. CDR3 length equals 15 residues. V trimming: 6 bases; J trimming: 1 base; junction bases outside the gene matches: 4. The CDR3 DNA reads TGTGCCATCAGCGGGACAGGGCGAAGCAATCAGCCCCAGCATTTT. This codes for CAISGTGRSNQPQHF.

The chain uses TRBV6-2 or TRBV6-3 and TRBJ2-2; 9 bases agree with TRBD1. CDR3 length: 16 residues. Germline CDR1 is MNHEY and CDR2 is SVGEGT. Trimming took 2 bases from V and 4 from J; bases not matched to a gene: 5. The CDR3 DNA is TGTGCCAGCAGTTACCGGGACAGGGTTGGCACCGGGGAGCTGTTTTTT. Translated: CASSYRDRVGTGELFF.

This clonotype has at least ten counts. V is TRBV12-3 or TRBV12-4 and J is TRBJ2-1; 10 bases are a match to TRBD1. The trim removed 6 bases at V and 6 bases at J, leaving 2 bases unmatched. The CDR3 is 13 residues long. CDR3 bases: TGTGCCAGCAGAGGGACAGGGGTCAATGAGCAGTTCTTC. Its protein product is CASRGTGVNEQFF.

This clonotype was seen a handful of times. The CDR3 DNA sequence: TGCGCCAGCAGCTCCGGACAGGGTGGTGGCTACACCTTC. Translating gives CASSSGQGGGYTF. The chain employs TRBV5-1 and TRBJ1-2; 8 bases line up with TRBD1. Looked up from germline, CDR1 is SGHRS and CDR2 is YFSETQ. V was clipped by 3 bases and J by 7 bases; unmatched bases: 5. The CDR3 consists of 13 residues.

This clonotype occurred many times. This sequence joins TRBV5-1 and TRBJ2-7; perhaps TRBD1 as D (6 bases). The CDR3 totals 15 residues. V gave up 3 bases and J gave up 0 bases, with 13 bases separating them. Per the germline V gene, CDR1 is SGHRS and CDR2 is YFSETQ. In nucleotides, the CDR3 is TGCGCCAGCAGCTACATGGACAGTAGCTCCTACGAGCAGTACGTC. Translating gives CASSYMDSSSYEQYV.

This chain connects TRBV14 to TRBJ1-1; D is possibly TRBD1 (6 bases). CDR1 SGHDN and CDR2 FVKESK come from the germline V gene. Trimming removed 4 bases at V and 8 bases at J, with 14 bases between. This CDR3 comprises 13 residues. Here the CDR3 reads CASSLNTRGEAFF. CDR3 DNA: TGTGCCAGCAGCCTCAACACCAGGGGAGAAGCTTTCTTT.

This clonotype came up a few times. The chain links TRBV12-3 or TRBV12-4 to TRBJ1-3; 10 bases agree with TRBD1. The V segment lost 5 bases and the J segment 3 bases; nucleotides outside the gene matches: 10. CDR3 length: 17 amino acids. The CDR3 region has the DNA TGTGCCAGCAGTCTAGGGACAGGGGAACTTTTTGGAAACACCATATATTTT. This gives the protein CASSLGTGELFGNTIYF.